These T cell receptor beta chains were read from a single sample in a study of early T cells in non-severe SARS-CoV-2 infection. Each CDR3 protein gets one entry after TCRdb re-called the 5' RACE reads with MiXCR. The sample has approximately 39,000 distinct CDR3 sequences; roughly 9.9% are singletons. Material: whole blood. The receptor source for this set is an adult who was a healthcare worker with PCR-confirmed SARS-CoV-2 infection or an uninfected control (not recorded which). CDR3s include the opening cysteine and the closing phenylalanine or tryptophan. D genes are given only for firm matches. A clone size is listed for some rows: how often the clone was seen (once, few, many), or a class if it is expanded.

clone_size | j_call | v_call | d_call | cdr3_aa | cdr3_nt
- | TRBJ1-2 | TRBV9 | - | CASSVGRNGYTF | TGTGCCAGCAGCGTAGGCAGAAATGGCTACACCTTC
few | TRBJ2-7 | TRBV3-1 | - | CASSRARGGEQYF | TGTGCCAGCAGCCGGGCTCGGGGAGGCGAGCAGTACTTC
few | TRBJ2-5 | TRBV27 | - | CASSAGQETQYF | TGTGCCAGCAGTGCCGGGCAAGAGACCCAGTACTTC
many | TRBJ1-1 | TRBV11-2 | TRBD1 | CASSLDLRGQRATEAFF | TGTGCCAGCAGCTTAGATCTTAGGGGGCAAAGAGCCACTGAAGCTTTCTTT
many | TRBJ1-4 | TRBV9 | - | CASSVVPDPNEKLFF | TGTGCCAGCAGCGTAGTGCCAGACCCTAATGAAAAACTGTTTTTT
- | TRBJ2-3 | TRBV7-2 | TRBD2 | CASSRTSGGEDTQYF | TGTGCCAGCAGCCGAACTAGCGGGGGGGAAGATACGCAGTATTTT
few | TRBJ1-1 | TRBV29-1 | - | CSVGAGIEAFF | TGCAGCGTTGGGGCAGGGATTGAAGCTTTCTTT
many | TRBJ2-2 | TRBV11-2 | - | CASSLIVTGELFF | TGTGCCAGCAGCTTGATCGTTACGGGGGAGCTGTTTTTT
many | TRBJ2-3 | TRBV29-1 | - | CSVGEGGTDTQYF | TGCAGCGTTGGTGAGGGCGGAACAGATACGCAGTATTTT
many | TRBJ1-4 | TRBV27 | - | CASSLAGTNEKLFF | TGTGCCAGCAGTTTGGCAGGAACTAATGAAAAACTGTTTTTT
few | TRBJ2-3 | TRBV9 | TRBD2 | CASSVGGAGPDTQYF | TGTGCCAGCAGCGTGGGAGGGGCAGGGCCAGATACGCAGTATTTT
many | TRBJ1-5 | TRBV20-1 | - | CSAIGSINQPQHF | TGCAGTGCTATCGGGAGCATCAATCAGCCCCAGCATTTT
- | TRBJ2-7 | TRBV29-1 | - | CSVEGTVSGSYEQYF | TGCAGCGTTGAAGGGACAGTGTCAGGCTCCTACGAGCAGTACTTC
- | TRBJ2-2 | TRBV11-2 | - | CASSLGNRNTGELFF | TGTGCCAGCAGCCTCGGGAACAGAAACACCGGGGAGCTGTTTTTT
many | TRBJ2-7 | TRBV7-3 | - | CASSLDYSREQYF | TGTGCCAGCAGCTTAGACTACTCTCGGGAGCAGTACTTC
many | TRBJ2-1 | TRBV12-3/TRBV12-4 | - | CASSSSGHHAFDEQFF | TGTGCCAGCAGTTCGAGCGGGCACCATGCGTTTGATGAGCAGTTCTTC
- | TRBJ1-6 | TRBV29-1 | TRBD1 | CSVRGTGTNSPLHF | TGCAGCGTTCGCGGGACAGGGACAAATTCACCCCTCCACTTT
many | TRBJ2-7 | TRBV28 | - | CASSRSGPYEQYF | TGTGCCAGCAGTCGCAGCGGGCCCTACGAGCAGTACTTC
many | TRBJ1-2 | TRBV5-6 | - | CASSRDLFEGYTF | TGTGCCAGCAGTAGGGATCTCTTTGAGGGCTACACCTTC
many | TRBJ1-6 | TRBV11-3 | - | CASSHSYNSPLHF | TGTGCCAGCAGCCATTCCTATAATTCACCCCTCCACTTT
few | TRBJ2-5 | TRBV12-3/TRBV12-4 | TRBD2 | CASSPRGLAGGRETQYF | TGTGCCAGCAGTCCCCGGGGACTAGCGGGGGGGAGAGAGACCCAGTACTTC
few | TRBJ2-7 | TRBV2 | - | CASSQTRYEQYF | TGTGCCAGCAGCCAGACCCGATACGAGCAGTACTTC
- | TRBJ2-7 | TRBV7-6 | - | CASSLAGETNEQYF | TGTGCCAGCAGCTTAGCAGGGGAAACCAACGAGCAGTACTTC
few | TRBJ2-4 | TRBV11-3 | TRBD2 | CASPNASGGTLAKNIQYF | TGTGCCAGCCCAAATGCTAGCGGGGGGACGCTAGCCAAAAACATTCAGTACTTC
few | TRBJ1-3 | TRBV4-2 | - | CASSQELDPGNTIYF | TGTGCCAGCAGCCAAGAATTAGACCCTGGAAACACCATATATTTT
- | TRBJ2-7 | TRBV28 | TRBD1 | CASGLDRVYF | TGTGCCAGCGGCCTGGACAGGGTGTATTTC
- | TRBJ1-6 | TRBV11-2 | TRBD1 | CASSLADRSSYNSPLHF | TGTGCCAGCAGCTTAGCGGACAGGAGCTCCTATAATTCACCCCTCCACTTT
- | TRBJ2-6 | TRBV29-1 | - | CSVKWGANVLTF | TGCAGCGTTAAATGGGGGGCCAACGTCCTGACTTTC
few | TRBJ2-7 | TRBV20-1 | - | CSALGQQVYEQYF | TGCAGTGCTCTGGGACAACAAGTCTACGAGCAGTACTTC
many | TRBJ1-1 | TRBV6-5 | TRBD1 | CASSYLEGATEAFF | TGTGCCAGCAGTTATTTGGAGGGGGCAACTGAAGCTTTCTTT
many | TRBJ1-5 | TRBV20-1 | TRBD1 | CSAITRTGRDQPQHF | TGCAGTGCTATAACCCGGACAGGAAGGGATCAGCCCCAGCATTTT
many | TRBJ1-6 | TRBV4-3 | - | CASSQDPPGWDNSPLHF | TGCGCCAGCAGCCAAGACCCCCCGGGATGGGATAATTCACCCCTCCACTTT
many | TRBJ2-3 | TRBV10-3 | - | CAISGGWQGGDTQYF | TGTGCCATCAGTGGAGGATGGCAGGGAGGAGATACGCAGTATTTT
many | TRBJ2-5 | TRBV15 | TRBD2 | CATGRGAGQETQYF | TGTGCCACAGGGCGGGGGGCAGGTCAAGAGACCCAGTACTTC
many | TRBJ2-3 | TRBV12-3/TRBV12-4 | - | CASSFFGVGTDTQYF | TGTGCCAGCAGCTTCTTTGGGGTCGGCACAGATACGCAGTATTTT
many | TRBJ2-1 | TRBV5-4 | TRBD2 | CASSSSILAGLRDDEQFF | TGTGCCAGCAGCTCCTCGATACTAGCGGGGTTAAGGGACGATGAGCAGTTCTTC
many | TRBJ2-1 | TRBV7-9 | TRBD1 | CASSPGQDTYNEQFF | TGTGCCAGCAGCCCGGGACAGGATACCTACAATGAGCAGTTCTTC
few | TRBJ2-1 | TRBV28 | - | CASRTTRHVGHEQFF | TGTGCCAGCAGGACGACTAGGCATGTCGGGCATGAGCAGTTCTTC
many | TRBJ1-1 | TRBV5-4 | - | CASSLQGKDTEAFF | TGTGCCAGCAGCTTGCAGGGGAAGGACACTGAAGCTTTCTTT
few | TRBJ2-7 | TRBV10-3 | TRBD1 | CAISESRTGEQYF | TGTGCCATCAGTGAGTCAAGGACAGGCGAGCAGTACTTC
few | TRBJ2-1 | TRBV24-1 | - | CATSTSNEQFF | TGTGCCACCAGTACCTCGAATGAGCAGTTCTTC
few | TRBJ2-3 | TRBV7-8 | - | CASSLEGTDTQYF | TGTGCCAGCAGCTTAGAGGGCACAGATACGCAGTATTTT
many | TRBJ2-7 | TRBV4-2 | TRBD2 | CASSQDLASGGYEQYF | TGTGCCAGCAGCCAAGATTTGGCTAGCGGGGGGTACGAGCAGTACTTC
many | TRBJ2-3 | TRBV9 | TRBD1 | CASSTRQGGSTDTQYF | TGTGCCAGCAGCACCCGACAGGGTGGAAGTACAGATACGCAGTATTTT
many | TRBJ2-2 | TRBV6-4 | - | CASSDSYTGELFF | TGTGCCAGCAGTGACTCCTACACCGGGGAGCTGTTTTTT
- | TRBJ1-1 | TRBV18 | TRBD1 | CASSPRTGQGALNTEAFF | TGTGCCAGCTCACCACGCACGGGACAGGGGGCCCTGAACACTGAAGCTTTCTTT
- | TRBJ1-5 | TRBV3-1 | - | CASSQDRVQPQHF | TGTGCCAGCAGCCAAGACAGGGTACAGCCCCAGCATTTT
many | TRBJ2-2 | TRBV7-6 | - | CASRQRGTGELFF | TGTGCCAGCAGGCAGAGAGGGACCGGGGAGCTGTTTTTT
many | TRBJ1-4 | TRBV20-1 | - | CSALARDEKLFF | TGCAGTGCATTGGCCAGGGATGAAAAACTGTTTTTT
few | TRBJ2-3 | TRBV11-2 | - | CASSLFLVVGKTDTQYF | TGTGCCAGCAGCTTATTCTTGGTAGTGGGGAAAACAGATACGCAGTATTTT
- | TRBJ1-6 | TRBV28 | - | CASIRTMTYNSPLHF | TGTGCCAGCATCCGGACGATGACCTATAATTCACCCCTCCACTTT
medium-sized | TRBJ2-7 | TRBV20-1 | - | CSARNDGYEQYF | TGCAGTGCCAGAAATGACGGCTACGAGCAGTACTTC